Below, 30 T cell receptor beta chains from the same sample are listed, as sequenced in a study of shared clonotypes between healthy human individuals. The protocol was immunoSEQ multiplex PCR, while the TCRdb copy is restricted to in-frame clones and leaves out a portion. Of some 2,400,000 clones in the sample, almost 96% were seen once. The sequencing sample was made of naive CD4+ T cells sorted from blood. Subset reported: CD45RA+ positively selected. The receptors stem from a man aged 18 to 30 in good health.

The chain uses TRBV5-1 and TRBJ2-5, with 7 bases aligning to TRBD1. CDR3 length: 18 amino acids. Germline V CDR1 and CDR2: SGHRS, YFSETQ. The V segment lost 0 bases and the J segment 1 base; nucleotides outside the gene matches: 12. CDR3 sequence: CASSLGPQLTGIQETQYF. The CDR3, as DNA: TGCGCCAGCAGCTTGGGGCCCCAATTGACAGGGATCCAAGAGACCCAGTACTTC.

The V and J genes are TRBV5-1 and TRBJ1-5; perhaps TRBD1 as D (5 bases). V was trimmed by 2 bases and J by 9 bases, leaving 18 bases between them. The CDR3 extends over 15 amino acids. From germline, CDR1 is SGHRS and CDR2 YFSETQ. The CDR3 region is CASSLVGSDGGPQHF. The CDR3 nucleotides read TGCGCCAGCAGCTTAGTGGGCTCCGACGGGGGGCCCCAGCATTTT.

This clone was seen a handful of times. Other DNA sequences in this sample translate to the same CDR3. The rearrangement uses TRBV5-1 and TRBJ2-1; 7 bases agree with TRBD2. Germline lookup yields CDR1 SGHRS and CDR2 YFSETQ. With V trimmed by 4 bases and J by 0 bases, 4 bases remained unmatched. The CDR3 loop spans 15 amino acids. The CDR3 is CASSPGGSSYNEQFF. The CDR3 DNA follows: TGCGCCAGCAGCCCCGGGGGGAGCTCCTACAATGAGCAGTTCTTC.

This clone has a single count. The chain combines TRBV2 with TRBJ2-2, with TRBD1 matching 7 bases. This CDR3 has 16 residues. With V trimmed by 6 bases and J by 2 bases, 9 bases remained unmatched. Germline V gives CDR1 SNHLY, CDR2 FYNNEI. The CDR3 bases are TGTGCCAGCAGGGGACAGAGAACAACAAACACCGGGGAGCTGTTTTTT. Residues: CASRGQRTTNTGELFF. The full variable domain, its missing parts supplied by reference TRBV2 and TRBJ2-2, is EPEVTQTPSHQVTQMGQEVILRCVPISNHLYFYWYRQILGQKVEFLVSFYNNEISEKSEIFDDQFSVERPDGSNFTLKIRSTKLEDSAMYFCASRGQRTTNTGELFFGEGSRLTVL.

The rearrangement uses TRBV14 and TRBJ1-2; 12 nucleotides agree with TRBD1. CDR1 is SGHDN and CDR2 is FVKESK in the germline V gene. The CDR3 is made up of 17 amino acids. The trim removed 4 bases at V and 4 bases at J, leaving 10 bases unmatched. CDR3 sequence (DNA): TGTGCCAGCAGCCCCGGGACAGGGGGCCCTTGGGTCTATGGCTACACCTTC. Residues: CASSPGTGGPWVYGYTF.

The J gene is TRBJ1-5, the V gene TRBV6-1; TRBD1 might be the D (6 bases). CDR1 and CDR2 from the germline V gene are MNHNS and SASEGT. CDR3 length: 12 residues. The V gene lost 8 bases and the J gene lost 6 bases, with 11 bases spanning the gap. The CDR3 DNA reads as TGTGCCAGCGGGGGGCCCGGTCAGCCCCAGCATTTT. It yields the protein CASGGPGQPQHF.

About this clone: This sample also contains other DNA sequences that code for the same CDR3. The chain has TRBV6-5 and TRBJ2-1, with D maybe TRBD2 (5 bases). CDR1 and CDR2 from the germline V gene are MNHEY and SVGAGI. The CDR3 is made up of 14 amino acids. With 7 bases removed from V and 0 bases from J, the gap between germline ends came to 10 bases. Here the CDR3 DNA reads TGTGCCAGCACCCGGGGAAGCTCCTACAATGAGCAGTTCTTC. Translation: CASTRGSSYNEQFF.

The chain joins TRBV7-2 to TRBJ1-3; D call uncertain. The length of the CDR3 is 15 residues. The V end was cut by 2 bases, the J end by 4 bases, with 12 bases between. Per germline, CDR1 SGHTA and CDR2 FQGNSA. The CDR3 DNA reads as TGTGCCAGCAGCTTAATGGTATATTCGGGAAACACCATATATTTT. Translating it yields CASSLMVYSGNTIYF.

This sequence joins TRBV28 and TRBJ2-3; 12 bases line up with TRBD1. Germline CDR1 reads MDHEN; CDR2 reads SYDVKM. The CDR3 extends over 15 amino acids. V shed 5 bases and J 6 bases; nucleotides not matched to a gene: 6. This CDR3 is CASSPGTGGRDTQYF. For the CDR3, the DNA is TGTGCCAGCAGTCCCGGGACAGGGGGCAGGGATACGCAGTATTTT.

The chain has TRBV18 and TRBJ2-1; 9 bases align to TRBD1. The junction had 3 bases not matched to a gene; V was cut back by 2 bases and J by 7 bases. Germline values: CDR1 KGHSH, CDR2 LQKENI. CDR3 length equals 14 residues. This CDR3 is CASSPSQGANEQFF. DNA of the CDR3: TGTGCCAGCTCACCATCACAGGGGGCGAATGAGCAGTTCTTC.

The sample holds one count of this clone. The rearrangement links TRBV5-5 to TRBJ1-1; 7 nucleotides align to TRBD1. With V trimmed by 2 bases and J by 1 base, 2 bases remained unmatched. Germline V gene sequence: CDR1 SGHKS, CDR2 YYEKEE (reference sequence). The CDR3 sequence is 14 residues long. The CDR3: CASSLQGPNTEAFF. The CDR3 DNA sequence: TGTGCCAGCAGCTTACAGGGGCCGAACACTGAAGCTTTCTTT.

In its sample, this clone was seen once. The chain joins TRBV30 to TRBJ1-5; D perhaps matches TRBD1 (5 bases). CDR1 and CDR2 (germline): GTSNPN, SVGIG (reference sequence). The CDR3 covers 13 residues. Between the trimmed V and J ends, which lost 5 bases and 5 bases, there was a span of 13 bases. Written as DNA, the CDR3 is TGTGCCTGGTCCTTAGGGGAAGATCAGCCCCAGCATTTT. Protein sequence: CAWSLGEDQPQHF.

This clone has a single count. The genes are TRBV18 and TRBJ2-5; D is possibly TRBD1 or TRBD2 (5 bases each). Per germline, CDR1 KGHSH and CDR2 LQKENI. Trimming left V 6 bases short and J 5 bases short, with 13 bases between. The length of the CDR3 is 13 residues. The CDR3 bases are TGTGCCAGCTCGGGGGTTTCCGGCGAGACCCAGTACTTC. Residues: CASSGVSGETQYF.

This clone was observed a few times. This chain joins TRBV27 and TRBJ1-5, with 7 bases matching TRBD1. The trim removed 8 bases at V and 1 base at J, leaving 8 bases unmatched. The length of the CDR3 is 15 residues. Germline assignment: CDR1 MNHEY and CDR2 SMNVEV (reference sequence). The chain's CDR3 is CASLCGQVSNQPQHF. The DNA for the CDR3 is TGTGCCAGCCTATGCGGACAGGTGAGCAATCAGCCCCAGCATTTT.

CDR3 nucleotides: TGTGCCAGCAGCTTATTTTCAGCCGGGGACACCGGGGAGCTGTTTTTT. This sequence encodes CASSLFSAGDTGELFF. The V gene is TRBV11-3, the J gene TRBJ2-2; D perhaps matches TRBD2 (5 bases). Looked up from germline, CDR1 is SGHNT and CDR2 is YENEEA. This CDR3 has 16 amino acids. Deletions cut 2 bases from V and 3 bases from J, with 13 bases between.

The rearrangement links TRBV11-2 to TRBJ2-4; 7 positions match TRBD2. V was pared by 5 bases and J by 8 bases, with 9 bases of the junction left unmatched. Looked up from germline, CDR1 is SGHAT and CDR2 is FQNNGV. The CDR3 loop spans 14 amino acids. CDR3 nucleotides: TGTGCCAGCAGCGCGGGCGGGGGAACATACATTCAGTACTTC. Its translation: CASSAGGGTYIQYF.

This sequence joins TRBV2 and TRBJ1-1; D possibly corresponds to TRBD1 (5 bases). Germline V lookup: CDR1 SNHLY, CDR2 FYNNEI. The CDR3 length is 13 residues. The germline V and J ends were trimmed by 6 bases and 4 bases, with 12 bases remaining between them. The CDR3 is CASRATVITEAFF. CDR3 bases: TGTGCCAGCAGGGCGACAGTAATCACTGAAGCTTTCTTT.

The chain is built from TRBV29-1 and TRBJ2-1; TRBD2 agrees at 9 bases. Losses at the gene ends were 3 bases for V and 4 bases for J; bases not matched to a gene: 10. This CDR3 is 16 amino acids long. The germline CDR1 and CDR2 sequences are SQVTM and ANQGSEA. The CDR3 loop is CSVERAGGPLYNEQFF. The CDR3, as DNA: TGCAGCGTTGAGAGGGCGGGAGGGCCTCTGTACAATGAGCAGTTCTTC.

This chain joins TRBV2 and TRBJ2-7, with D perhaps matching TRBD2 (6 bases). CDR1 is SNHLY and CDR2 is FYNNEI in the germline V gene. The CDR3 spans 15 residues. V lost 2 bases to trimming and J lost 2 bases, with 13 bases between them. The CDR3 bases are TGTGCCAGCAGTGAACCAGCTCTAGCGACCTACGAGCAGTACTTC. It translates to CASSEPALATYEQYF.

The chain employs TRBV5-1 and TRBJ2-2, with 7 bases identical to TRBD1. Trimming cost V 4 bases and J 1 base; bases outside gene matches: 10. Germline V lookup: CDR1 SGHRS, CDR2 YFSETQ. The CDR3 contains 17 residues. Here the CDR3 reads CASSRHRQGQNTGELFF. In DNA, the CDR3 is TGCGCCAGCAGCCGCCATCGACAGGGACAGAACACCGGGGAGCTGTTTTTT.

The rearrangement uses TRBV6-5 and TRBJ1-3, with no clear D. The CDR3 is 16 residues long. Germline V gene lookup returns CDR1 MNHEY and CDR2 SVGAGI. The ends were cut back, 0 bases at V and 10 bases at J, with 19 bases in the middle. This CDR3 is CASSYSSGAGSKTIYF. As DNA, the CDR3 is TGTGCCAGCAGTTACTCGTCGGGAGCCGGATCGAAGACCATATATTTT.

V gene TRBV5-1 combines with J gene TRBJ1-1; 7 bases are a match to TRBD1. With 6 bases clipped from V and 5 bases from J, the junction kept 13 bases outside the gene matches. CDR3 length: 15 amino acids. CDR1 and CDR2 from the germline V gene are SGHRS and YFSETQ. This CDR3 reads CASTIDRAGVTEAFF. The CDR3 DNA reads as TGCGCCAGCACCATCGACAGGGCAGGCGTGACTGAAGCTTTCTTT.

This sequence joins TRBV5-8 and TRBJ2-3; TRBD2 aligns across 7 bases. Trimming at V came to 0 bases and at J to 1 base, leaving 8 bases not matched to a gene. CDR3 length equals 17 residues. Germline-derived CDR1 and CDR2 are SGHTS and YDEGEE. The CDR3 reads CASSLGRGVSGTDTQYF. CDR3 in DNA: TGTGCCAGCAGCTTGGGTCGGGGGGTCAGCGGCACAGATACGCAGTATTTT.

This clone appeared once. The gene calls are TRBV10-2 and TRBJ2-7, with D hard to call. Germline loops: CDR1 WSHSY, CDR2 SAAADI. The CDR3 has 13 residues. The V end lost 2 bases, the J end lost 7 bases, and 12 bases lay between the germline ends. Written as DNA, the CDR3 is TGCGCCAGCAGTGAGGGCCACCTCCCGGAGCAGTACTTC. Amino acid sequence: CASSEGHLPEQYF.

A note on this clone: The identical CDR3 is also encoded by other nucleotide sequences in the sample. The chain carries TRBV9 and TRBJ1-6; D not certain. The CDR3 contains 14 residues. CDR1 is SGDLS, CDR2 YYNGEE, per germline. V lost 0 bases and J lost 4, with 5 bases in between. For the CDR3, the DNA is TGTGCCAGCAGCGTAGATCGGTATAATTCACCCCTCCACTTT. Its translation is CASSVDRYNSPLHF.

As to this clone: Additional DNA sequences in this sample encode the identical CDR3. The J gene is TRBJ1-3, the V gene TRBV5-1; D remains unclear. The CDR3 is made up of 15 amino acids. Trimming cost V 0 bases and J 3 bases, with 10 bases left between them. Germline V CDR1 and CDR2: SGHRS, YFSETQ. The CDR3: CASSLEAGSGNTIYF. The DNA for the CDR3 is TGCGCCAGCAGCTTGGAAGCGGGAAGTGGAAACACCATATATTTT.

The rearrangement links TRBV10-3 to TRBJ2-2; 9 nucleotides match TRBD1. J gave up 7 bases and V 5 bases, and 8 bases lay outside the gene matches. Germline V gene sequence: CDR1 ENHRY, CDR2 SYGVKD. This CDR3 region has 15 residues. In nucleotides, the CDR3 is TGTGCCATCAGTTCGTCGGGACAGGGTGGCGGGGAGCTGTTTTTT. Translation: CAISSSGQGGGELFF.

This chain joins TRBV2 and TRBJ2-1, with D perhaps matching TRBD2 (6 bases). The germline V and J ends were trimmed by 1 base and 3 bases, with 10 bases remaining between them. Germline-derived CDR1 and CDR2 are SNHLY and FYNNEI. The CDR3 sequence is 15 residues long. The CDR3 nucleotides are TGTGCCAGCAGTGAAGAGGCGGGGTTCTACAATGAGCAGTTCTTC. This sequence encodes CASSEEAGFYNEQFF. Drawing the rest from reference TRBV2 and TRBJ2-1, the complete variable domain is EPEVTQTPSHQVTQMGQEVILRCVPISNHLYFYWYRQILGQKVEFLVSFYNNEISEKSEIFDDQFSVERPDGSNFTLKIRSTKLEDSAMYFCASSEEAGFYNEQFFGPGTRLTVL.

V usage is TRBV4-1 and J usage is TRBJ1-1; D is unclear. The CDR3 spans 14 residues. V dropped 0 bases and J dropped 3 bases, with 8 bases sitting between them. Germline assignment: CDR1 MGHRA and CDR2 YSYEKL. CDR3 DNA sequence: TGCGCCAGCAGCCAAGAGGGCCGGTACACTGAAGCTTTCTTT. Its protein product is CASSQEGRYTEAFF.

Notes on this clone: Sequence at one end of the junction differs from germline and may be a read error. Different DNA sequences within this sample yield the same CDR3. The V and J genes are TRBV20-1 and TRBJ2-7; D is unclear. Germline loops: CDR1 DFQATT, CDR2 SNEGSKA (reference sequence). There are 11 residues in the CDR3. The CDR3 protein is CSARDRGEQYF. The CDR3 nucleotides read TGCAGTGCCAGAGACCGTGGCGAGCAGTACTTC.